Shown below are 5 T cell receptor beta chains from a single sample sequenced in a study of T cell repertoires in cytomegalovirus infection. These receptors lack a known antigen. TCRdb recomputed calls from the reads with MiXCR, one row per CDR3 protein. Here the sample spans approximately 730,000 distinct CDR3 sequences, about 29% being singletons. Source: cultured CD8+ T cells from PBMCs, taken from culture after CMV antigen stimulation. The receptor source for this set is a human donor in good health (CMV status not recorded). Some clones in this sample may be carry-over from other donors' samples.

This clonotype was counted only a few times. V and J are TRBV4-3 and TRBJ2-2; no definite D call. V was pared by 0 bases and J by 3 bases, with 14 bases between. The CDR3 spans 17 residues. The germline V gene encodes CDR1 LGHNA and CDR2 YSLEER. The CDR3: CASSQDLGPYDTGELFF. For the CDR3, the DNA is TGCGCCAGCAGCCAAGATCTAGGGCCCTACGACACCGGGGAGCTGTTTTTT.

Only a few counts were recorded for this clonotype. This chain uses TRBV28 with TRBJ1-4; D uncertain. The V and J ends lost 5 bases and 6 bases respectively, with 25 bases between them. Germline lookup yields CDR1 MDHEN and CDR2 SYDVKM. The CDR3 has 18 amino acids. The CDR3 nucleotides read TGTGCCAGCAGTAGCGAAGGCTACGGGAGTCTAGGCGATGAAAAACTGTTTTTT. It translates to CASSSEGYGSLGDEKLFF. Full variable domain (rest looked up from reference TRBV28 and TRBJ1-4): DVKVTQSSRYLVKRTGEKVFLECVQDMDHENMFWYRQDPGLGLRLIYFSYDVKMKEKGDIPEGYSVSREKKERFSLILESASTNQTSMYLCASSSEGYGSLGDEKLFFGSGTQLSVL.

The CDR3 DNA sequence: TGTGCCAGCAGCTGGCAGGGGTTCATCTACAATGAGCAGTTCTTC. Amino acids: CASSWQGFIYNEQFF. The chain recombines TRBV5-8 with TRBJ2-1; TRBD1 might be the D (6 bases). This CDR3 is built from 15 residues. Per germline, CDR1 SGHTS and CDR2 YDEGEE. V lost 3 bases, J lost 3 bases, and 13 bases lay in between.

This clonotype was detected many times. The chain couples TRBV12-3 or TRBV12-4 to TRBJ2-1; D gene uncertain. The V and J ends lost 2 bases and 3 bases respectively, with 5 bases between them. CDR3 length equals 13 residues. CDR3 sequence reads: CASSLLRYNEQFF. CDR3 in DNA: TGTGCCAGCAGTTTACTCCGCTACAATGAGCAGTTCTTC.

The chain uses TRBV20-1 and TRBJ1-5; D not certain. The germline V gene has CDR1 DFQATT and CDR2 SNEGSKA (reference sequence). Between the trimmed V and J ends, which lost 2 bases and 9 bases, there was a span of 14 bases. The CDR3 spans 13 residues. This CDR3 reads CSARRQVQRPQHF. The CDR3 region has the DNA TGCAGTGCTAGAAGGCAGGTTCAACGGCCCCAGCATTTT.